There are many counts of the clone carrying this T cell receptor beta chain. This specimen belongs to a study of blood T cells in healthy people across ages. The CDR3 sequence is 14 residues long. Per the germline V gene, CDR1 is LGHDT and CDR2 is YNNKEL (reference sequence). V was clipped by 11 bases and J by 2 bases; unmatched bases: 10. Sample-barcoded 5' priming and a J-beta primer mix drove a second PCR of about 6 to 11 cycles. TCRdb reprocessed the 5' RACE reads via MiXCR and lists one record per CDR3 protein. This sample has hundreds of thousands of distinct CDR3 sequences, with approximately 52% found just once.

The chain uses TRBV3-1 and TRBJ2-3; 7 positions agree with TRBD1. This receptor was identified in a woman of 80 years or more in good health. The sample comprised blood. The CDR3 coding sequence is TGTGCCGCTTCGCCGGGACAGATCACAGATACGCAGTATTTT. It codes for CAASPGQITDTQYF.